These T cell receptor beta chains were read from a single sample in a study of coeliac disease. Assay used: immunoSEQ multiplex PCR; TCRdb lists only in-frame clones, some missing. The sample carries a few thousand clones, 50% to 65% recorded once. Sequencing used intraepithelial lymphocytes from the gut. The origin of the receptors is a man in his fifties or sixties with celiac disease on a gluten-free diet. The CDR3 runs from the conserved cysteine through the conserved F or W. Each record gives: D gene, clone size, J gene, V gene, CDR3 DNA, CDR3 protein. D genes are given only for firm matches. Clone size is stated in some rows and not others, as once, few, many or a class when expanded.

d_call: TRBD2; clone_size: NA; j_call: TRBJ2-1; v_call: TRBV7-2; cdr3_nt: TGTGCCAGCAGCTTAGATAGCGGGATGGATGAGCAGTTCTTC; cdr3_aa: CASSLDSGMDEQFF
d_call: NA; clone_size: few; j_call: TRBJ2-7; v_call: TRBV6-5; cdr3_nt: TGTGCCAGCAGACCACAGGGGGGGGAGGTTGAGCAGTACTTC; cdr3_aa: CASRPQGGEVEQYF
d_call: NA; clone_size: NA; j_call: TRBJ1-4; v_call: TRBV10-3; cdr3_nt: TGTGCCATCAGTGAGTCGGCAGATAATGAAAAACTGTTTTTT; cdr3_aa: CAISESADNEKLFF
d_call: TRBD1; clone_size: medium-sized; j_call: TRBJ1-2; v_call: TRBV9; cdr3_nt: TGTGCCAGCAGCGACCGACAGGGGGATGGCTACACCTTC; cdr3_aa: CASSDRQGDGYTF
d_call: TRBD2; clone_size: NA; j_call: TRBJ2-1; v_call: TRBV5-6; cdr3_nt: TGTGCCAGCAGCTGGACGGGACTAGCGGGAGGGCCGTCCTACAATGAGCAGTTCTTC; cdr3_aa: CASSWTGLAGGPSYNEQFF
d_call: NA; clone_size: few; j_call: TRBJ1-1; v_call: TRBV4-2; cdr3_nt: TGTGCCAGCAGCCAAGAGACCCGGACAAGACCCTCTGAAGCTTTCTTT; cdr3_aa: CASSQETRTRPSEAFF
d_call: NA; clone_size: NA; j_call: TRBJ2-2; v_call: TRBV6-6; cdr3_nt: TGTGCCAGCAGTAGAGAGGGGAACACCGGGGAGCTGTTTTTT; cdr3_aa: CASSREGNTGELFF
d_call: TRBD1; clone_size: once; j_call: TRBJ2-5; v_call: TRBV19; cdr3_nt: TGTGCCAGTAGACATACCGGGACAGGGAAAGAGACCCAGTACTTC; cdr3_aa: CASRHTGTGKETQYF
d_call: NA; clone_size: NA; j_call: TRBJ2-1; v_call: TRBV11-2; cdr3_nt: TGTGCCAGCAGCTTAGATCATGTCAGGGCGAATGAGCAGTTCTTC; cdr3_aa: CASSLDHVRANEQFF
d_call: NA; clone_size: NA; j_call: TRBJ2-7; v_call: TRBV7-6; cdr3_nt: TGTGCCAGCAGCCCCGGTTTCACTAGCGAGCAGTACTTC; cdr3_aa: CASSPGFTSEQYF
d_call: TRBD1; clone_size: NA; j_call: TRBJ1-2; v_call: TRBV29-1; cdr3_nt: TGCAGCGTTCCCTATACAGGGGGCTATGGCTACACCTTC; cdr3_aa: CSVPYTGGYGYTF
d_call: NA; clone_size: NA; j_call: TRBJ2-5; v_call: TRBV30; cdr3_nt: TGTGCCTGGAGTGTCCCAACATTGTACCAAGAGACCCAGTACTTC; cdr3_aa: CAWSVPTLYQETQYF
d_call: NA; clone_size: few; j_call: TRBJ2-7; v_call: TRBV6-6; cdr3_nt: TGTGCCAGCAGTTACTCGGCCAGCTCCTACGAGCAGTACTTC; cdr3_aa: CASSYSASSYEQYF
d_call: TRBD1; clone_size: NA; j_call: TRBJ1-5; v_call: TRBV18; cdr3_nt: TGTGCCAGCTCACCTGGACAGGGCGGCGATCAGCCCCAGCATTTT; cdr3_aa: CASSPGQGGDQPQHF
d_call: TRBD2; clone_size: few; j_call: TRBJ2-3; v_call: TRBV18; cdr3_nt: TGTGCCAGCTCACCCAGCGGGACGGGCACAGATACGCAGTATTTT; cdr3_aa: CASSPSGTGTDTQYF
d_call: NA; clone_size: few; j_call: TRBJ2-1; v_call: TRBV4-3; cdr3_nt: TGCGCCAGCAGCCGCGGGGGACAGGTCTACAATGAGCAGTTCTTC; cdr3_aa: CASSRGGQVYNEQFF
d_call: TRBD2; clone_size: NA; j_call: TRBJ2-7; v_call: TRBV7-6; cdr3_nt: TGTGCCAGCAGCAAAGGGGGGACTAGCGAAACCTACGAGCAGTACTTC; cdr3_aa: CASSKGGTSETYEQYF
d_call: TRBD1; clone_size: few; j_call: TRBJ1-5; v_call: TRBV6-7; cdr3_nt: TGTGCCAGCAGTGGACAGGGGGCGGCCCAGCATTTT; cdr3_aa: CASSGQGAAQHF
d_call: NA; clone_size: NA; j_call: TRBJ2-3; v_call: TRBV27; cdr3_nt: TGTGCCAGCAGTTTAGGGTTGAGGGCACCCTTGGGGACAGATACGCAGTATTTT; cdr3_aa: CASSLGLRAPLGTDTQYF
d_call: NA; clone_size: NA; j_call: TRBJ1-6; v_call: TRBV10-3; cdr3_nt: TGTGCCGGAGCGCAGGGAGGTAACTCACCCCTCCACTTT; cdr3_aa: CAGAQGGNSPLHF
d_call: NA; clone_size: medium-sized; j_call: TRBJ1-1; v_call: TRBV7-3; cdr3_nt: TGTGCCAGCAGCGCTGACAGGAACACTGAAGCTTTCTTT; cdr3_aa: CASSADRNTEAFF
d_call: NA; clone_size: NA; j_call: TRBJ1-1; v_call: TRBV7-8; cdr3_nt: TGTGCCAGCAAAGAATGGACCAGGGAGAACACTGAAGCTTTCTTT; cdr3_aa: CASKEWTRENTEAFF
d_call: TRBD2; clone_size: few; j_call: TRBJ2-1; v_call: TRBV27; cdr3_nt: TGTGCCAGCAACCGACTAGCGGGGATCTACAATGAGCAGTTCTTC; cdr3_aa: CASNRLAGIYNEQFF
d_call: TRBD1; clone_size: NA; j_call: TRBJ1-5; v_call: TRBV6-6; cdr3_nt: TGTGCCAGCAGCCGGGGACAGGATCAGCCCCAGCATTTT; cdr3_aa: CASSRGQDQPQHF
d_call: TRBD1; clone_size: NA; j_call: TRBJ2-7; v_call: TRBV7-3; cdr3_nt: TGTGCCAGCAGCCCCGGGACAGGTTCCTACGAGCAGTACTTC; cdr3_aa: CASSPGTGSYEQYF
d_call: NA; clone_size: NA; j_call: TRBJ2-5; v_call: TRBV6-1; cdr3_nt: TGTGCCAGCAGTGAAGCGCTTTTACAGGGTAAAGAGACCCAGTACTTC; cdr3_aa: CASSEALLQGKETQYF
d_call: NA; clone_size: NA; j_call: TRBJ2-3; v_call: TRBV7-4; cdr3_nt: TGTGCCAGCAGGAAACTTACTGCGGGGGCAATCGCTTCTAGCACAGATACGCAGTATTTT; cdr3_aa: CASRKLTAGAIASSTDTQYF
d_call: NA; clone_size: NA; j_call: TRBJ2-6; v_call: TRBV10-1; cdr3_nt: TGCGCCAGCAGTAGTAAATCAAGATCGCACAAAAGTCGGGCCAACGTCCTGACTTTC; cdr3_aa: CASSSKSRSHKSRANVLTF
d_call: NA; clone_size: few; j_call: TRBJ2-2; v_call: TRBV10-3; cdr3_nt: TGTGCCATCAAGGGGGCTAGCGAGGCTCTACGTGGCGGGGAGCTGTTTTTT; cdr3_aa: CAIKGASEALRGGELFF
d_call: TRBD1; clone_size: NA; j_call: TRBJ1-2; v_call: TRBV18; cdr3_nt: TGTGCCAGCTCACCATCGGGACAGGGGTCGCTGGGCTACACCTTC; cdr3_aa: CASSPSGQGSLGYTF
d_call: NA; clone_size: NA; j_call: TRBJ1-1; v_call: TRBV18; cdr3_nt: TGTGCCAGCTCACCTTCTGGGGGGGGGACTGAAGCTTTCTTT; cdr3_aa: CASSPSGGGTEAFF
d_call: NA; clone_size: NA; j_call: TRBJ1-4; v_call: TRBV5-4; cdr3_nt: TGTGCCAGCAGCTTGGGTCTCAATGAAAAACTGTTTTTT; cdr3_aa: CASSLGLNEKLFF
d_call: NA; clone_size: NA; j_call: TRBJ1-3; v_call: TRBV19; cdr3_nt: TGTGCCAGTAGACAGGGCGCTGGAAACACCATATATTTT; cdr3_aa: CASRQGAGNTIYF
d_call: NA; clone_size: few; j_call: TRBJ1-5; v_call: TRBV19; cdr3_nt: TGTGCCAGTAGTATACTGGCCCATAATCAGCCCCAGCATTTT; cdr3_aa: CASSILAHNQPQHF
d_call: TRBD2; clone_size: NA; j_call: TRBJ2-3; v_call: TRBV19; cdr3_nt: TGTGCCAGTAGTCAGGCTAGCGGGAGTTCAGGAGATACGCAGTATTTT; cdr3_aa: CASSQASGSSGDTQYF
d_call: NA; clone_size: NA; j_call: TRBJ2-7; v_call: TRBV19; cdr3_nt: TGTGCCAGTAGGAGTCTCGACACAGCCTCCTACGAGCAGTACTTC; cdr3_aa: CASRSLDTASYEQYF
d_call: NA; clone_size: NA; j_call: TRBJ1-1; v_call: TRBV10-3; cdr3_nt: TGCGCCATCAGTAACGAACTCGGAGCTTTCTTT; cdr3_aa: CAISNELGAFF
d_call: TRBD1; clone_size: NA; j_call: TRBJ2-2; v_call: TRBV6-5; cdr3_nt: TGTGCCAGCAGTTACGGGGACAGAAACACCGGGGAGCTGTTTTTT; cdr3_aa: CASSYGDRNTGELFF
d_call: TRBD1; clone_size: NA; j_call: TRBJ1-4; v_call: TRBV6-1; cdr3_nt: TGTGCCAGTATTACCTGGGGACAGGGGAATGAAAAACTGTTTTTT; cdr3_aa: CASITWGQGNEKLFF
d_call: TRBD1; clone_size: NA; j_call: TRBJ2-5; v_call: TRBV4-1; cdr3_nt: TGCGCCAGCAGCCAAGGGGGCAGGGGGAACCAAGAGACCCAGTACTTC; cdr3_aa: CASSQGGRGNQETQYF
d_call: NA; clone_size: NA; j_call: TRBJ2-5; v_call: TRBV30; cdr3_nt: TGTGCCTGGACCGGAGGGTTGGTCGAGACCCAGTACTTC; cdr3_aa: CAWTGGLVETQYF
d_call: TRBD1; clone_size: NA; j_call: TRBJ1-3; v_call: TRBV5-1; cdr3_nt: TGCGCCAGCAGCGACCGGGACAGGGGGCTGGCTGGAAACACCATATATTTT; cdr3_aa: CASSDRDRGLAGNTIYF
d_call: NA; clone_size: NA; j_call: TRBJ1-2; v_call: TRBV5-4; cdr3_nt: TGTGCCAGCAGCTTGGAGGGGATCGGTGGCTACACCTTC; cdr3_aa: CASSLEGIGGYTF
d_call: NA; clone_size: NA; j_call: TRBJ1-2; v_call: TRBV6-1; cdr3_nt: TGTGCCAGCAGATCGGGAACTAACTATGGCTACACCTTC; cdr3_aa: CASRSGTNYGYTF
d_call: NA; clone_size: NA; j_call: TRBJ1-2; v_call: TRBV19; cdr3_nt: TGTGCCAGCAGTGCGCCACAGGCCGCCACCCGCCCCGTTAACTATGGCTACACCTTC; cdr3_aa: CASSAPQAATRPVNYGYTF